Following are 15 T cell receptor beta chains from one sample sequenced in a study of shared clonotypes between healthy human individuals. Assay: immunoSEQ multiplex PCR; the TCRdb copy retains only in-frame clones and omits some. The data show more than 600,000 clones, roughly nine tenths seen once. The naive CD8 fraction comprised CD45RO-negative cells positively selected for CCR7 and excluded terminally differentiated effector memory CD45RA+ cells. Sequences were obtained from naive CD8+ T cells sorted from blood. These receptors originate from a man younger than 40 in good health.

The chain employs TRBV29-1 and TRBJ1-1; D not certain. CDR3 length equals 16 residues. Trimming left V 4 bases short and J 6 bases short, with 24 bases between. Germline loops: CDR1 SQVTM, CDR2 ANQGSEA. The CDR3 sequence: CSVVLEDLVQTPEAFF. CDR3 DNA: TGCAGCGTTGTTCTCGAGGACCTCGTGCAAACTCCTGAAGCTTTCTTT. Full variable domain (outside the CDR3, taken from reference TRBV29-1 and TRBJ1-1): SAVISQKPSRDICQRGTSLTIQCQVDSQVTMMFWYRQQPGQSLTLIATANQGSEATYESGFVIDKFPISRPNLTFSTLTVSNMSPEDSSIYLCSVVLEDLVQTPEAFFGQGTRLTVV.

V usage is TRBV19 and J usage is TRBJ1-5; unclear D gene. CDR1 is LNHDA and CDR2 is SQIVND in the germline V gene (reference sequence). The length of the CDR3 is 14 residues. Between the trimmed V and J ends, which lost 1 base and 4 bases, there was a span of 8 bases. For the CDR3, the DNA is TGTGCCAGTAGTATAGTCCCTATTAATCAGCCCCAGCATTTT. Translating gives CASSIVPINQPQHF.

The genes are TRBV4-3 and TRBJ2-1, with TRBD1 identical over 7 bases. In germline, CDR1 is LGHNA, CDR2 YSLEER. The V segment lost 5 bases and the J segment 1 base; nucleotides outside the gene matches: 2. This CDR3 is built from 14 residues. CDR3 DNA: TGCGCCAGCAGCACGGACAGGTCCTACAATGAGCAGTTCTTC. Translated, it gives CASSTDRSYNEQFF.

The V gene is TRBV6-1, the J gene TRBJ2-1, with 9 positions matching TRBD2. The CDR3 runs 14 residues. The germline CDR1 and CDR2 sequences are MNHNS and SASEGT. V lost 7 bases and J lost 2; bases outside the gene matches: 3. In nucleotides, the CDR3 is TGTGCCAGCACCCCTAGCGGGACCTACAATGAGCAGTTCTTC. As protein: CASTPSGTYNEQFF.

This chain uses TRBV11-2 with TRBJ1-2; tentatively, D is TRBD1 (6 bases). Germline CDR1 SGHAT, CDR2 FQNNGV. The CDR3 is 16 amino acids. Trimming took 3 bases from V and 4 from J, leaving 18 bases between them. The CDR3 loop reads CASSLTDRRDSYGYTF. CDR3 DNA sequence: TGTGCCAGCAGCTTGACCGACAGGAGGGATAGCTATGGCTACACCTTC. The whole variable domain, filled in from reference TRBV11-2 and TRBJ1-2, reads EAGVAQSPRYKIIEKRQSVAFWCNPISGHATLYWYQQILGQGPKLLIQFQNNGVVDDSQLPKDRFSAERLKGVDSTLKIQPAKLEDSAVYLCASSLTDRRDSYGYTFGSGTRLTVV.

The chain links TRBV5-1 to TRBJ2-6; tentatively, D is TRBD2 (6 bases). Trimming left V 1 base short and J 2 bases short, with 10 bases between. CDR1 and CDR2 from the germline V gene are SGHRS and YFSETQ. CDR3 length: 16 amino acids. CDR3 sequence reads: CASSLSGDAGANVLTF. The CDR3 DNA follows: TGCGCCAGCAGCTTGTCGGGGGATGCTGGGGCCAACGTCCTGACTTTC.

The J gene is TRBJ2-7, the V gene TRBV29-1; 8 bases fit TRBD2. With V trimmed by 6 bases and J by 1 base, 14 bases remained unmatched. From germline, CDR1 is SQVTM and CDR2 ANQGSEA. This CDR3 region has 16 residues. DNA of the CDR3: TGCAGCGTCTCCGGGGTGGGCGGGAGGCCTTCCTACGAGCAGTACTTC. Its translation is CSVSGVGGRPSYEQYF.

J is TRBJ1-1 and V is TRBV11-2, with unresolved D. Germline V gene lookup returns CDR1 SGHAT and CDR2 FQNNGV. The CDR3 covers 13 residues. V lost 0 bases and J lost 0, with 2 bases in between. The CDR3 region has the DNA TGTGCCAGCAGCTTAGATTTGAACACTGAAGCTTTCTTT. It codes for CASSLDLNTEAFF.

V usage is TRBV28 and J usage is TRBJ2-5, with 7 bases fitting TRBD2. CDR1 and CDR2 (germline): MDHEN, SYDVKM. The CDR3 is made up of 13 amino acids. V lost 7 bases and J lost 5; bases outside the gene matches: 7. CDR3 in amino acids: CASIYHGGETQYF. The CDR3 region has the DNA TGTGCCAGCATATACCACGGGGGGGAGACCCAGTACTTC.

The chain has TRBV28 and TRBJ2-3, with 7 bases aligning to TRBD1. The length of the CDR3 is 14 residues. Trimming took 5 bases from V and 2 from J; bases not matched to a gene: 4. CDR1 and CDR2 (germline): MDHEN, SYDVKM. CDR3 region: CASSTGTDTDTQYF. As DNA, the CDR3 is TGTGCCAGCAGTACCGGGACAGACACAGATACGCAGTATTTT.

The V and J genes are TRBV2 and TRBJ2-7; tentatively, D is TRBD1 or TRBD2 (5 bases each). There are 12 residues in the CDR3. Germline values: CDR1 SNHLY, CDR2 FYNNEI. Trimming left V 6 bases short and J 3 bases short, with 9 bases between. The CDR3 protein is CASRGEDYEQYF. As DNA, the CDR3 is TGTGCCAGCAGGGGGGAAGACTACGAGCAGTACTTC.

CDR3 nucleotide sequence: TGTGCCAGCAGCTTAGTGACAATGGGCACAGATACGCAGTATTTT. This encodes CASSLVTMGTDTQYF. The V and J genes are TRBV7-9 and TRBJ2-3; D gene uncertain. This CDR3 is built from 15 residues. CDR1 and CDR2 (germline): SEHNR, FQNEAQ (reference sequence). V lost 1 base to trimming and J lost 1 base, with 9 bases between them.

The chain uses TRBV7-9 and TRBJ2-1; D may be TRBD1 (5 bases). V was shortened by 2 bases and J by 10 bases, with 21 bases between the two germline ends. The CDR3 sequence is 16 residues long. Germline lookup yields CDR1 SEHNR and CDR2 FQNEAQ (reference sequence). The CDR3 here is CASSLIGTGTRVEQFF. CDR3 sequence (DNA): TGTGCCAGCAGCTTAATCGGTACAGGTACTCGGGTGGAGCAGTTCTTC.

The rearrangement joins TRBV4-1 to TRBJ2-7; 9 bases are a match to TRBD2. The germline V gene encodes CDR1 MGHRA and CDR2 YSYEKL. Unmatched junction bases numbered 12, after V lost 4 bases and J lost 8 bases. This CDR3 is 15 amino acids long. CDR3 sequence reads: CASSLLGLAPIKQYF. CDR3 coding DNA: TGCGCCAGCAGCCTCCTCGGACTAGCGCCGATCAAGCAGTACTTC.

The chain combines TRBV7-2 with TRBJ1-1, with 7 bases that match TRBD1. Germline V gene lookup returns CDR1 SGHTA and CDR2 FQGNSA. V lost 8 bases to trimming and J lost 0 bases; unmatched junction nucleotides: 9. The CDR3 is 15 amino acids. DNA for the CDR3: TGTGCCAGCCGCCTAGGCAGGGGGATGAACACTGAAGCTTTCTTT. Amino acid sequence: CASRLGRGMNTEAFF.